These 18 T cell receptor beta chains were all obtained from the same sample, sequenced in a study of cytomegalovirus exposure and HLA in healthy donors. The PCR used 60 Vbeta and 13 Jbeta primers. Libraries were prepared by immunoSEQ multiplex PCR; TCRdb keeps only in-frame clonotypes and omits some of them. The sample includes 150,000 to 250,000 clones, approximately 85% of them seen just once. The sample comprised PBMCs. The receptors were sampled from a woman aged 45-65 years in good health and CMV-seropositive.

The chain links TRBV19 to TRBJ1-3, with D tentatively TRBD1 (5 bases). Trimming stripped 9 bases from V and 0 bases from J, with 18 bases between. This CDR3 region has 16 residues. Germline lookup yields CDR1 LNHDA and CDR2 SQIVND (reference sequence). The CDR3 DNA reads TGTGCCAGCCTTGGGGGGGTGACGAGCTCTGGAAACACCATATATTTT. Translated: CASLGGVTSSGNTIYF. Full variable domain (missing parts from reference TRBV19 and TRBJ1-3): DGGITQSPKYLFRKEGQNVTLSCEQNLNHDAMYWYRQDPGQGLRLIYYSQIVNDFQKGDIAEGYSVSREKKESFPLTVTSAQKNPTAFYLCASLGGVTSSGNTIYFGEGSWLTVV.

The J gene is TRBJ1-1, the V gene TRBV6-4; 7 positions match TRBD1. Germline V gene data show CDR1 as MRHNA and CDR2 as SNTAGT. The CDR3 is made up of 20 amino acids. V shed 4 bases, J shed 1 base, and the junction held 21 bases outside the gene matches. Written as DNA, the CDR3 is TGTGCCAGCAGTGGCCCCCATCCGACAGGGTTGTTAGATGCGAACACTGAAGCTTTCTTT. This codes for CASSGPHPTGLLDANTEAFF.

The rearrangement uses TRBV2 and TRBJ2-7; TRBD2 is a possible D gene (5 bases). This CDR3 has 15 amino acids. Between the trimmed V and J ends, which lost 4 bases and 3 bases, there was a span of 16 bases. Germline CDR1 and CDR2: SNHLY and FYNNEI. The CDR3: CASSVGSGLRYEQYF. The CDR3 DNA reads TGTGCCAGCAGTGTAGGGTCGGGGTTGCGCTACGAGCAGTACTTC.

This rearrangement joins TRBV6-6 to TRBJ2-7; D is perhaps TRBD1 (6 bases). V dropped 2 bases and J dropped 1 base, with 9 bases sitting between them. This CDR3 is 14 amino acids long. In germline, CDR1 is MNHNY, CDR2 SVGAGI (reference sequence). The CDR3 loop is CASSYPDRSYEQYF. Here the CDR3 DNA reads TGTGCCAGCAGTTACCCTGACAGGTCCTACGAGCAGTACTTC.

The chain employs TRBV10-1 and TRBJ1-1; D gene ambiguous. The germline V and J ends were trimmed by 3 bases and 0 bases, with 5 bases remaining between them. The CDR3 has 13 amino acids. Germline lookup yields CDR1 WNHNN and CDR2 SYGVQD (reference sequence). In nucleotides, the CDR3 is TGCGCCAGCAGTGACCCCATGAACACTGAAGCTTTCTTT. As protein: CASSDPMNTEAFF.

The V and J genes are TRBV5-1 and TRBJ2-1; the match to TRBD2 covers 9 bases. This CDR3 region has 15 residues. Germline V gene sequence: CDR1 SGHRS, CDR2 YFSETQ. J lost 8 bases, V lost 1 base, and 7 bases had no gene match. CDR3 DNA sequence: TGCGCCAGCAGCTTGAACGCGGGAGGGCCTTATGAGCAGTTCTTC. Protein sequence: CASSLNAGGPYEQFF.

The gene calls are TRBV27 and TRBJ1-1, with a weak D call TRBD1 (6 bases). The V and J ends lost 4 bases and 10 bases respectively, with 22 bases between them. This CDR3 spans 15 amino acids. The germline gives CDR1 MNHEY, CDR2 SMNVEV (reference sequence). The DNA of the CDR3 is TGTGCCAGCAGTTCCTCCCTCAGAGGGGGTAAGAGAGCTTTCTTT. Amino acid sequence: CASSSSLRGGKRAFF.

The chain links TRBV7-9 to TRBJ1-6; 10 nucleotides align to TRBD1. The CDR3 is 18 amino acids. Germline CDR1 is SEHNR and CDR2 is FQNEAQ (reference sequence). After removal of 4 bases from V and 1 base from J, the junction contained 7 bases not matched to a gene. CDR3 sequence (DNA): TGTGCCAGCAGCTCCGGACAGGGGGGTGGTTCCTATAATTCACCCCTCCACTTT. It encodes CASSSGQGGGSYNSPLHF.

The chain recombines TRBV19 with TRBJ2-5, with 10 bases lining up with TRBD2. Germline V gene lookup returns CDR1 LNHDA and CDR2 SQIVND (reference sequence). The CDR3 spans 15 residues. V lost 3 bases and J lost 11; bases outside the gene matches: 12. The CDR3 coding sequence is TGTGCCAGTAGTATGGGACTAGCGTACGCCGAGGTGCAGTACTTC. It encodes CASSMGLAYAEVQYF.

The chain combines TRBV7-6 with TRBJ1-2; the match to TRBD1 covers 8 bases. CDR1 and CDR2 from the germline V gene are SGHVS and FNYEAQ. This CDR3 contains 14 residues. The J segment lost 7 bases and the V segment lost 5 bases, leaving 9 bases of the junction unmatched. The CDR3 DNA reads TGTGCCAGCAGCCCGCCGGGACAGGCTGTTGGCTACACCTTC. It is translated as CASSPPGQAVGYTF. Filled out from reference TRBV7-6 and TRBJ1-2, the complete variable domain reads GAGVSQSPRYKVTKRGQDVALRCDPISGHVSLYWYRQALGQGPEFLTYFNYEAQQDKSGLPNDRFSAERPEGSISTLTIQRTEQRDSAMYRCASSPPGQAVGYTFGSGTRLTVV.

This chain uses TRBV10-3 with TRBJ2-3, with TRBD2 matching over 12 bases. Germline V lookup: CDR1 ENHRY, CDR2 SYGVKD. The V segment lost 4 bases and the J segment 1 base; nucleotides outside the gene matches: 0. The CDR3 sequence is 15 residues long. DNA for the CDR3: TGTGCCATCAGTGGACTAGCGGGAGGCACAGATACGCAGTATTTT. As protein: CAISGLAGGTDTQYF.

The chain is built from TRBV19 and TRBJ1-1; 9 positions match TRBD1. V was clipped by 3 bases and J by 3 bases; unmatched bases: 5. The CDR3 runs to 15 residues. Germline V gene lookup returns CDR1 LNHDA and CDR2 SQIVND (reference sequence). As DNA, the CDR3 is TGTGCCAGTAGTATGGGGGACAGGGCTTACACTGAAGCTTTCTTT. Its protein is CASSMGDRAYTEAFF.

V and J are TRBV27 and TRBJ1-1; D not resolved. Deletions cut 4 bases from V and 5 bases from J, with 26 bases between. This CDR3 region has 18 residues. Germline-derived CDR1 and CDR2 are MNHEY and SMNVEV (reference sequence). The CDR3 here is CASSSYHPVKTAGTEAFF. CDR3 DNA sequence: TGTGCCAGCAGTTCTTATCATCCCGTAAAAACCGCGGGGACTGAAGCTTTCTTT.

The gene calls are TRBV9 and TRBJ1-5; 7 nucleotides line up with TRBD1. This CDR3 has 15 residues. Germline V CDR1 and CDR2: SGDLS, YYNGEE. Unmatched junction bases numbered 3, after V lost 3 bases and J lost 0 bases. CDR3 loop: CASSAGQASNQPQHF. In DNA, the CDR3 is TGTGCCAGCAGCGCCGGACAGGCTAGCAATCAGCCCCAGCATTTT. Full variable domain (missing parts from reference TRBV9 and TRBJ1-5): DSGVTQTPKHLITATGQRVTLRCSPRSGDLSVYWYQQSLDQGLQFLIQYYNGEERAKGNILERFSAQQFPDLHSELNLSSLELGDSALYFCASSAGQASNQPQHFGDGTRLSIL.

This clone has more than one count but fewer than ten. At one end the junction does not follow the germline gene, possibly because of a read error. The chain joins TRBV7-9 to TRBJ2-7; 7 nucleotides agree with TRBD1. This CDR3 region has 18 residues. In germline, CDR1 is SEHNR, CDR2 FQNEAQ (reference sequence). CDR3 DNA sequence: TGTTCCAGCAGCCATGACGAGACAGGGCCAAGGAGCTCCTACGAGCAGTACTTC. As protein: CSSSHDETGPRSSYEQYF.

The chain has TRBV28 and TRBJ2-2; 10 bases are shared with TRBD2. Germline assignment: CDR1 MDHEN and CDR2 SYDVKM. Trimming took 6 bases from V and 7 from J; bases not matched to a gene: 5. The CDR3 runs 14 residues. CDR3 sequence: CASSLAGVYGELFF. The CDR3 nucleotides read TGTGCCAGCAGCCTAGCGGGAGTGTACGGGGAGCTGTTTTTT.

DNA of the CDR3: TGCGCCAGCAGCCCCGGGACGTCGGGGGACTATGGCTACACCTTC. Translating it yields CASSPGTSGDYGYTF. This chain joins TRBV5-1 and TRBJ1-2; D is possibly TRBD1 (5 bases). Trimming removed 4 bases at V and 3 bases at J, with 16 bases between. The CDR3 contains 15 residues. Germline CDR1 is SGHRS and CDR2 is YFSETQ.

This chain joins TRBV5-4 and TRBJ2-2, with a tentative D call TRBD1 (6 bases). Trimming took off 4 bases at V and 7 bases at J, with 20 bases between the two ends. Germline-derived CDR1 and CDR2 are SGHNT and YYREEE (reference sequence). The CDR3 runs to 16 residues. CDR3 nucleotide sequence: TGTGCCAGCAGCCCAGGGGCATTGGGCTACAGCGGGGAGCTGTTTTTT. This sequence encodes CASSPGALGYSGELFF. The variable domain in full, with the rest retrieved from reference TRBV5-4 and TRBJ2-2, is ETGVTQSPTHLIKTRGQQVTLRCSSQSGHNTVSWYQQALGQGPQFIFQYYREEENGRGNFPPRFSGLQFPNYSSELNVNALELDDSALYLCASSPGALGYSGELFFGEGSRLTVL.